This TCR beta chain was captured by sequencing in a study of CD8 T cells in ankylosing spondylitis. Findings and caveats of the study: In ankylosing spondylitis patients, matched synovial fluid reportedly showed significant enrichment of disease-linked clones.

Making the TCR beta libraries involved quantitative 5'-RACE with molecular barcodes. TCRdb independently ran MiXCR on the 5' RACE reads; one entry per CDR3 protein. This table has 300,000 to 350,000 distinct CDR3 sequences, about 9.9% appearing once. The germline V gene encodes CDR1 DFQATT and CDR2 SNEGSKA (reference sequence). The length of the CDR3 is 14 residues. V lost 5 bases and J lost 2; bases outside the gene matches: 5. To note about this clonotype: Its cognate antigen is unknown.

The sequencing sample was made of blood, either unsorted or a sorted T cell fraction (not recorded which). This chain uses TRBV20-1 with TRBJ2-2; 7 bases map to TRBD1. The sequence derives from a female donor with ankylosing spondylitis or in good health (not recorded which). The CDR3 region has the DNA TGCAGTGCTGGCCGGGACAGAAACACCGGGGAGCTGTTTTTT. This codes for CSAGRDRNTGELFF.